The rows below give T cell receptor beta chains drawn from one sample of a study of T cell responses to AZD1222 COVID-19 vaccine. Sequenced by immunoSEQ multiplex PCR; TCRdb stores in-frame clones only, minus some. The data hold 90,000 to 120,000 clones, with 85% to 90% observed a single time. Sequencing was performed on peripheral blood, taken on day 0 of AZD1222 vaccination. Every receptor here comes from an adult in good health. Both conserved end residues are part of each CDR3. The order of the fields is D gene, V gene, J gene, clone size, CDR3 DNA, CDR3 protein. D genes are given only for firm matches. The size of a clone is reported for some rows only, either as once, few or many, or as a class for expanded clones.

.	TRBV6-5	TRBJ2-2	.	TGTGCCAGCAGTTACTCGCCGGGTCGCACCGGGGAGCTGTTTTTT	CASSYSPGRTGELFF
TRBD1	TRBV30	TRBJ1-1	.	TGTGCCTGGAGTCCGACAGGGGGAGGGACTGAAGCTTTCTTT	CAWSPTGGGTEAFF
.	TRBV18	TRBJ2-7	.	TGTGCCAGCTCACCAGAGAACCCCTCCTACGAGCAGTACTTC	CASSPENPSYEQYF
TRBD1	TRBV9	TRBJ1-3	.	TGTGCCAGCAGCGTCTCCGGGACAGCGACTGGAAACACCATATATTTT	CASSVSGTATGNTIYF
TRBD1	TRBV7-9	TRBJ2-1	once	TGTGCCAGCAGCTCACAGGGGGCATCCTACAATGAGCAGTTCTTC	CASSSQGASYNEQFF
.	TRBV10-3	TRBJ2-2	.	TGTGCCATCAGCTCCCGCGGTCCCACCGGGGAGCTGTTTTTT	CAISSRGPTGELFF
.	TRBV7-9	TRBJ2-7	.	TGTGCCAGCAGTTCCAGGGCAGGGCCTCGCGAGCAGTACTTC	CASSSRAGPREQYF
TRBD1	TRBV5-1	TRBJ1-5	.	TGCGCCAGCAGCTCCGGGACAGACCATCAGCCCCAGCATTTT	CASSSGTDHQPQHF
.	TRBV25-1	TRBJ2-1	.	TGTGCCAGCAGCGACTACAATGAGCAGTTCTTC	CASSDYNEQFF
.	TRBV2	TRBJ2-3	.	TGTGCCAGCAGTGAATGGGGGACTAGCACAGATACGCAGTATTTT	CASSEWGTSTDTQYF
.	TRBV7-9	TRBJ2-7	.	TGTGCCAGCAGTCAACAGCGGACCTCCTACGAGCAGTACTTC	CASSQQRTSYEQYF
.	TRBV19	TRBJ1-2	.	TGTGCCAGTAGTATCGGGCAGGACTATGGCTACACCTTC	CASSIGQDYGYTF
TRBD1	TRBV10-3	TRBJ2-7	.	TGTGCCATCAGTGGGCTACAGGGGGCCGGGGTCGAGCAGTACTTC	CAISGLQGAGVEQYF
.	TRBV5-1	TRBJ1-1	.	TGCGCCAGCAGCTTGGCGGGCAGGGGTCATACTGAAGCTTTCTTT	CASSLAGRGHTEAFF
.	TRBV5-8	TRBJ1-3	.	TGTGCCAGCAGCTTGTCAGACGGCTCTGGAAACACCATATATTTT	CASSLSDGSGNTIYF
.	TRBV5-1	TRBJ2-3	.	TGCGCCAGCAGCTTGGGTGGTCTGACAGATACGCAGTATTTT	CASSLGGLTDTQYF
TRBD1	TRBV7-9	TRBJ1-2	.	TGTGCCAGCAGCTTCGACGGGACAGGGGGCGACTATGGCTACACCTTC	CASSFDGTGGDYGYTF
.	TRBV21-1	TRBJ2-7	.	TGTGCCAGCAGCAAAAGAGACACCGGGACAGACGCCTACGAGCAGTACTTC	CASSKRDTGTDAYEQYF
.	TRBV9	TRBJ1-2	once	TGTGCCAGCAGCGTAGAAGTGGCGGCAGCTAACTATGGCTACACCTTC	CASSVEVAAANYGYTF
TRBD1	TRBV18	TRBJ1-1	few	TGTGCCAGCTCACCAGGGACAGGGGGCCCGGGCACTGAAGCTTTCTTT	CASSPGTGGPGTEAFF
.	TRBV11-3	TRBJ2-3	.	TGTGCCAGCAGCTTTTTGGCTCCCGTAAGTTCAGATACGCAGTATTTT	CASSFLAPVSSDTQYF
.	TRBV4-1	TRBJ2-2	once	TGCGCCAGCAGCCAAGAGTGGGGACTCGCCGGGGAGCTGTTTTTT	CASSQEWGLAGELFF
TRBD1	TRBV14	TRBJ2-5	.	TGTGCCAGCAGCTCACCGGGACAGGGGGCCCAAGAGACCCAGTACTTC	CASSSPGQGAQETQYF
.	TRBV2	TRBJ2-3	.	TGTGCCAGCAGTGAATCCGAAGATACGCAGTATTTT	CASSESEDTQYF
.	TRBV9	TRBJ2-1	.	TGTGCCAGCAGCGTAGGAGTCACTGAGCAGTTCTTC	CASSVGVTEQFF
.	TRBV29-1	TRBJ2-5	.	TGCAGCGTTGAAGACGGAGGGGAGACCCAGTACTTC	CSVEDGGETQYF
.	TRBV11-3	TRBJ1-1	.	TGTGCCAGCAGCTTAGAGACAGCTGAAGCTTTCTTT	CASSLETAEAFF
TRBD1	TRBV18	TRBJ1-2	.	TGTGCCAGCTCCGCGATGGGACAGGGGGCGACGGGCTATGGCTACACCTTC	CASSAMGQGATGYGYTF
.	TRBV6-6	TRBJ2-7	.	TGTGCCAGCAGTCACTTGTGGGGCGAGCAGTACTTC	CASSHLWGEQYF
TRBD1	TRBV5-4	TRBJ1-2	.	TGTGCCAGCAGCTACCCACCGGGACAGGGGGGTGTTGGTGGCTACACCTTC	CASSYPPGQGGVGGYTF
.	TRBV28	TRBJ2-3	.	TGTGCCAGCAGTTTAGCACAGGGAGGGGCAGATACGCAGTATTTT	CASSLAQGGADTQYF
.	TRBV28	TRBJ2-6	.	TGTGCCAGCAGCAAGACTGGGGCCAACGTCCTGACTTTC	CASSKTGANVLTF
.	TRBV5-1	TRBJ1-1	.	TGCGCCAGCAGCTTGGCAGGGGCCACTGAAGCTTTCTTT	CASSLAGATEAFF
.	TRBV28	TRBJ2-7	.	TGTGCCAGCAGTTTTTCCAGGATGGGTACCTACGAGCAGTACTTC	CASSFSRMGTYEQYF
TRBD1	TRBV28	TRBJ1-6	.	TGTGCCAGCAGTCGGACAGGGGAAAATTCACCCCTCCACTTT	CASSRTGENSPLHF
.	TRBV7-9	TRBJ2-3	.	TGTGCCAGCAGCGGCGGGTTGATAGATACGCAGTATTTT	CASSGGLIDTQYF
.	TRBV11-2	TRBJ1-2	once	TGTGCCAGCAGCATACTGAGAACAGGGTTGGCCCCTCATGGCTACACCTTC	CASSILRTGLAPHGYTF
.	TRBV6-1	TRBJ2-7	.	TGTGCCAGCAGTGAAGCTCATTCTTTACGTATGAGGGGCTTGGAGCAGTACTTC	CASSEAHSLRMRGLEQYF
TRBD2	TRBV4-1	TRBJ2-1	.	TGCGCCAGCAGCCCAGGACTAGCGGGGGGAACCTACAATGAGCAGTTCTTC	CASSPGLAGGTYNEQFF
.	TRBV6-5	TRBJ1-5	.	TGTGCCAGCAGTAATGACAAGCTGCAGCCCCAGCATTTT	CASSNDKLQPQHF
.	TRBV6-5	TRBJ1-2	.	TGTGCCAGCAGCCGCGACAGAATTAACTATGGCTACACCTTC	CASSRDRINYGYTF
TRBD2	TRBV29-1	TRBJ2-7	.	TGCAGCGTTGCTGGGACTAGCTTGTCCAGCGAGCAGTACTTC	CSVAGTSLSSEQYF
.	TRBV12-5	TRBJ1-5	.	TGTGCTAGTGCCCTGGGGGGTCTAGGACTTGTCTATCAGCCCCAGCATTTT	CASALGGLGLVYQPQHF
.	TRBV7-9	TRBJ1-5	.	TGTGCCAGCAGCTTACAGGGTTTTGGCCAGCCCCAGCATTTT	CASSLQGFGQPQHF
.	TRBV12-2	TRBJ1-6	once	TGTGCAAGTCGCTTCCAAAGGGGAATGGTGAAATCACCCCTCCACTTT	CASRFQRGMVKSPLHF
.	TRBV12-3/TRBV12-4	TRBJ1-2	.	TGTGCCAGCAGTTTCTCAGGGTATGGCTACACCTTC	CASSFSGYGYTF
.	TRBV7-9	TRBJ1-4	.	TGTGCCAGCAGCTCCCCCAGACAGAAAACTAATGAAAAACTGTTTTTT	CASSSPRQKTNEKLFF
.	TRBV3-1/TRBV3-2	TRBJ1-2	.	TGTGCCAGCAGCCGTTTAGGGGAGGGCTATGGCTACACCTTC	CASSRLGEGYGYTF
.	TRBV5-4	TRBJ2-5	.	TGTGCCAGCAGCTTGAGAGGACCTGGGGAGACCCAGTACTTC	CASSLRGPGETQYF
TRBD1	TRBV7-9	TRBJ1-5	.	TGTGCCAGCAGCTTTGGACAGGGCGGCAATCAGCCCCAGCATTTT	CASSFGQGGNQPQHF
TRBD1	TRBV5-1	TRBJ1-5	.	TGCGCCAGCAGCTCTGACAGGGACCATCAGCCCCAGCATTTT	CASSSDRDHQPQHF
.	TRBV25-1	TRBJ1-6	.	TGTGCCAGCAGCCCAGGGTATAATTCACCCCTCCACTTT	CASSPGYNSPLHF
TRBD1	TRBV5-1	TRBJ2-7	once	TGCGCCAGCAGCCCGGGACAGCTATATGCCTACGAGCAGTACTTC	CASSPGQLYAYEQYF
.	TRBV11-2	TRBJ1-4	.	TGTGCCAGCAGCCTCACTAATGAAAAACTGTTTTTT	CASSLTNEKLFF
TRBD1	TRBV27	TRBJ1-6	once	TGTGCCAGCAGTTTAAAGGGGGCAAATTCACCCCTCCACTTT	CASSLKGANSPLHF
TRBD1	TRBV5-1	TRBJ2-7	.	TGCGCCAGCAGACAGGGGGCTCCGACGGGCGAGCAGTACTTC	CASRQGAPTGEQYF